This T cell receptor beta chain was captured in a study of radiation and T cells in renal cell carcinoma. Points from the study as a whole: From baseline, blood top tumor clonotypes peaked at 2 weeks post-radiation.

Method: immunoSEQ multiplex PCR; TCRdb's copy keeps in-frame clones and lacks some. Among under 20,000 clones listed, 50% to 65% were seen once. Trimming cost V 2 bases and J 4 bases, with 17 bases left between them. The CDR3 covers 16 residues. Germline V gene data show CDR1 as SGDLS and CDR2 as YYNGEE. This clone was detected only once. What it recognizes is unknown. The treatment here: 15 Gy SBRT to primary tumor, nephrectomy 4 weeks later. V gene TRBV9 combines with J gene TRBJ2-3, with a possible D match to TRBD2 (6 bases). Material: tumor tissue, obtained from a patient whose treatment included radiotherapy and nephrectomy. The source of this sequence is a woman between 65 and 79 years old with renal cell carcinoma. CDR3 in DNA: TGTGCCAGCAGCGTGGAGGCGGGGCCCAGATCAGATACGCAGTATTTT. Translating gives CASSVEAGPRSDTQYF.